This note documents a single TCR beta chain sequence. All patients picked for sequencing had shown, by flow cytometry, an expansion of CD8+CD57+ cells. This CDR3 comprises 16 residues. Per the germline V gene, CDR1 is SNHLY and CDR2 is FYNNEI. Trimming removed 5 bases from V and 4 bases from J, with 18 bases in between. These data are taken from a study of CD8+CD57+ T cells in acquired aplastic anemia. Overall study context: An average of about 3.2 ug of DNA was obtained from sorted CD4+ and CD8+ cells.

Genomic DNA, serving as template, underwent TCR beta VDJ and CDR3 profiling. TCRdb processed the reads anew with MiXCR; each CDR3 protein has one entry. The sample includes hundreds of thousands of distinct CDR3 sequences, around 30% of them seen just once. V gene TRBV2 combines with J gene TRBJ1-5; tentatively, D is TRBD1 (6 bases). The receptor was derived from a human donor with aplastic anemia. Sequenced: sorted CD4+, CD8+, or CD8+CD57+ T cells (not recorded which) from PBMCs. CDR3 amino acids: CASSWNREFENQPQHF. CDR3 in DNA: TGTGCCAGCAGTTGGAACAGGGAATTCGAAAATCAGCCCCAGCATTTT.